Below are 5 T cell receptor beta chains sequenced from a single sample in a study of spatial heterogeneity in lung cancer. As to time point: sample taken at primary tumor resection. TCRs were sequenced from unsorted whole RNA of tumor, nontumor lung or PBMC. TCRdb recomputed calls from the 5' RACE reads with MiXCR, one row per CDR3 protein. Among about 50,000 distinct CDR3 sequences listed, less than 9% were seen once. Source: PBMCs, taken at surgery. The receptor set was obtained from a female donor with early-stage non-small cell lung cancer.

The rearrangement links TRBV7-6 to TRBJ2-1, with D possibly TRBD1 on 5 matching bases. In germline, CDR1 is SGHVS, CDR2 FNYEAQ. This CDR3 has 13 amino acids. Trimming took 7 bases from V and 4 from J, leaving 11 bases between them. The CDR3 bases are TGTGCCAGCACCCAGGGATTGTACAATGAGCAGTTCTTC. Its translation is CASTQGLYNEQFF.

A few counts support this clonotype. A read error may be the cause here, since a much bigger clone is one base away. As DNA, the CDR3 is TGTGCCAGCAGTTTCGACATCGGCGACGAGCAGTACTTC. The encoded protein is CASSFDIGDEQYF. The V and J genes are TRBV27 and TRBJ2-7; D ambiguous. This CDR3 is 13 amino acids long. Germline CDR1 MNHEY, CDR2 SMNVEV (reference sequence). Trimming removed 3 bases at V and 5 bases at J, with 11 bases between.

The J gene is TRBJ2-7, the V gene TRBV6-1; the D gene is possibly TRBD1 (5 bases). Germline-derived CDR1 and CDR2 are MNHNS and SASEGT. CDR3 length: 11 amino acids. The CDR3 region has the DNA TGTGCCAGCGCCTCGAAGGGCAGGGTTGTCGTC. Its protein is CASASKGRVVV.

This chain links TRBV13 with TRBJ1-1; TRBD1 aligns across 7 bases. Germline CDR1 and CDR2: PRHDT and FYEKMQ (reference sequence). Trimming cost V 0 bases and J 1 base; bases outside gene matches: 2. The length of the CDR3 is 15 residues. In DNA, the CDR3 is TGTGCCAGCAGCTTAGGCTGGGACAGGAACACTGAAGCTTTCTTT. This sequence encodes CASSLGWDRNTEAFF.

This clonotype was seen only a few times. This chain connects TRBV3-1 to TRBJ1-3; unclear D gene. V was cut by 1 base and J by 0 bases, with 7 bases left in between. The CDR3 is 15 residues long. In germline, CDR1 is LGHDT, CDR2 YNNKEL (reference sequence). DNA of the CDR3: TGTGCCAGCAGCCAAGCAATAACCTCTGGAAACACCATATATTTT. Protein: CASSQAITSGNTIYF.